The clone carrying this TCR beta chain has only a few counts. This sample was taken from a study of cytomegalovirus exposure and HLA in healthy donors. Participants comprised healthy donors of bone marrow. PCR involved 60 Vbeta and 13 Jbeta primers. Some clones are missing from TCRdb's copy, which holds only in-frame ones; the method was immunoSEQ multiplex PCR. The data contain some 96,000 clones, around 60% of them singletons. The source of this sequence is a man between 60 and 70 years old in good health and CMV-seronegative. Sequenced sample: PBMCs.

The CDR3 DNA reads TGTGCCAGCAGCTTACAGGGGGTAAACACCGGGGAGCTGTTTTTT. Translation: CASSLQGVNTGELFF. The J gene is TRBJ2-2, the V gene TRBV7-9, with TRBD1 identical over 7 bases. The V gene end was trimmed by 2 bases and the J gene end by 2 bases; junction bases not matched to a gene: 2. Germline V gives CDR1 SEHNR, CDR2 FQNEAQ (reference sequence). This CDR3 comprises 15 residues.